A single sample is the source of the 15 T cell receptor beta chains below, sequenced in a study of CD8 T cells in Susac syndrome. After extraction with the RNeasy kit, 0.5 to 1 ug of the RNA was reverse transcribed using random hexamers. In TCRdb, the immunoSEQ multiplex PCR reads were re-called with MiXCR into one record per CDR3 protein. The data contain roughly 67,000 distinct CDR3 sequences, about 95% of them seen just once; the ten biggest clones take up under 0.5%. What was sequenced was CD8+ T cells from PBMCs. Every receptor here comes from a human donor with multiple sclerosis.

This chain joins TRBV5-4 and TRBJ2-7; no clear D gene. V lost 4 bases and J lost 0, with 14 bases in between. Germline V gives CDR1 SGHNT, CDR2 YYREEE (reference sequence). CDR3 length: 15 residues. The CDR3 DNA follows: TGTGCCAGCAGCCCCACGTTAGGCAGCTCCTACGAGCAGTACTTC. Protein sequence: CASSPTLGSSYEQYF.

The chain links TRBV27 to TRBJ2-5, with TRBD2 matching 12 bases. With V trimmed by 1 base and J by 5 bases, 5 bases remained unmatched. Per the germline V gene, CDR1 is MNHEY and CDR2 is SMNVEV (reference sequence). This CDR3 is 16 amino acids long. CDR3 in amino acids: CASSLWGTSGLETQYF. As DNA, the CDR3 is TGTGCCAGCAGTTTATGGGGGACTAGCGGGTTGGAGACCCAGTACTTC.

The chain joins TRBV27 to TRBJ2-4; unclear D gene. This CDR3 is 14 amino acids long. Germline assignment: CDR1 MNHEY and CDR2 SMNVEV (reference sequence). Trimming took 0 bases from V and 7 from J, leaving 10 bases between them. CDR3 coding DNA: TGTGCCAGCAGTTTATCAGGGTCCCTGAACATTCAGTACTTC. It translates to CASSLSGSLNIQYF.

The gene calls are TRBV7-9 and TRBJ2-5; the match to TRBD1 covers 7 bases. The CDR3 sequence is 14 residues long. Germline trimming cut 5 bases from V and 1 base from J; bases unmatched to any gene: 4. CDR1 is SEHNR and CDR2 is FQNEAQ in the germline V gene (reference sequence). The CDR3: CASSPHRGQETQYF. CDR3 in DNA: TGTGCCAGCAGCCCCCACAGGGGCCAAGAGACCCAGTACTTC.

J is TRBJ1-1 and V is TRBV12-3 or TRBV12-4, with 8 bases identical to TRBD1. CDR3 size: 15 residues. The V gene end was trimmed by 4 bases and the J gene end by 6 bases; junction bases not matched to a gene: 10. The DNA for the CDR3 is TGTGCCAGCAGTTCCCGACAGGGGCCTGCCTCTGAAGCTTTCTTT. It specifies CASSSRQGPASEAFF.

V and J are TRBV27 and TRBJ2-1, with 8 bases lining up with TRBD2. This CDR3 has 12 residues. Trimming removed 2 bases from V and 12 bases from J; junction bases left unmatched: 3. Germline-derived CDR1 and CDR2 are MNHEY and SMNVEV (reference sequence). The DNA of the CDR3 is TGTGCCAGCAGTTTAGCGGGGGGTGGGCAGTTCTTC. This encodes CASSLAGGGQFF.

The chain combines TRBV12-3 or TRBV12-4 with TRBJ2-7, with D maybe TRBD2 (6 bases). The CDR3 sequence is 16 residues long. V was clipped by 3 bases and J by 8 bases, with 23 bases between them. CDR3 sequence: CASSFPREAGLGKQYF. CDR3 in DNA: TGTGCCAGCAGTTTCCCGCGGGAAGCGGGCTTGGGGAAGCAGTACTTC.

With regard to this clonotype: One junction end does not reproduce the germline sequence, and a read error may be involved. V gene TRBV29-1 combines with J gene TRBJ1-1; no firm D call. Germline loops: CDR1 SQVTM, CDR2 ANQGSEA. The length of the CDR3 is 14 residues. Written as DNA, the CDR3 is TGCGGCGTTCGACCCCATACAGAGAACACTGAAGCTTTCTTT. Protein sequence: CGVRPHTENTEAFF. Filled out from reference TRBV29-1 and TRBJ1-1, the complete variable domain reads SAVISQKPSRDICQRGTSLTIQCQVDSQVTMMFWYRQQPGQSLTLIATANQGSEATYESGFVIDKFPISRPNLTFSTLTVSNMSPEDSSIYLCGVRPHTENTEAFFGQGTRLTVV.

V usage is TRBV7-2 and J usage is TRBJ2-6, with TRBD2 as a possible D gene (7 bases). The CDR3 spans 16 residues. Per the germline V gene, CDR1 is SGHTA and CDR2 is FQGNSA. Trimming took 5 bases from V and 0 from J, leaving 11 bases between them. CDR3 loop: CASSPRGGSGANVLTF. Here the CDR3 DNA reads TGTGCCAGCAGCCCTAGGGGGGGCTCTGGGGCCAACGTCCTGACTTTC.

The J gene is TRBJ2-5, the V gene TRBV10-3; TRBD1 matches 8 bases. The V and J ends lost 10 bases and 3 bases, in that order; junction bases with no gene match: 7. The CDR3 extends over 13 amino acids. The germline V gene has CDR1 ENHRY and CDR2 SYGVKD. CDR3 amino acids: CATVGTGEETQYF. The DNA of the CDR3 is TGTGCCACCGTTGGGACAGGAGAAGAGACCCAGTACTTC.

To note about this clonotype: The junction departs from the called germline gene at one end, perhaps through a read error. The CDR3 reads CASSLPGNGGLFF. CDR3 nucleotide sequence: TGTGCCAGCAGTTTACCGGGGAACGGGGGGCTGTTTTTT. The chain employs TRBV12-3 or TRBV12-4 and TRBJ2-2; maybe TRBD2 (6 bases). The CDR3 has 13 amino acids.

The genes are TRBV7-6 and TRBJ1-4; 9 bases line up with TRBD1. Germline V CDR1 and CDR2: SGHVS, FNYEAQ. Trimming took 5 bases from V and 2 from J; bases not matched to a gene: 15. The CDR3 consists of 19 residues. CDR3 residues: CASSQFPRQGETTNEKLFF. CDR3 in DNA: TGTGCCAGCAGCCAGTTCCCAAGACAGGGGGAAACCACTAATGAAAAACTGTTTTTT.

V is TRBV24-1 and J is TRBJ1-1; a weak D match, TRBD1 (5 bases). From germline, CDR1 is KGHDR and CDR2 SFDVKD. V was pared by 4 bases and J by 10 bases, with 9 bases between. The CDR3 loop spans 11 amino acids. The CDR3 bases are TGTGCCACCAGTGACGGGGGGTCAGCTTTCTTT. It yields the protein CATSDGGSAFF.

The chain couples TRBV2 to TRBJ2-7; TRBD2 agrees at 9 bases. The germline CDR1 and CDR2 sequences are SNHLY and FYNNEI. The CDR3 spans 17 residues. Trimming at V came to 2 bases and at J to 3 bases, leaving 11 bases not matched to a gene. The CDR3 nucleotides are TGTGCCAGCAGTGAAAAGTTTAGCCTAGCGGGGAGCTACGAGCAGTACTTC. Its translation is CASSEKFSLAGSYEQYF.

The chain employs TRBV27 and TRBJ1-5; D is perhaps TRBD1 (5 bases). This CDR3 is 14 amino acids long. Deletions cut 3 bases from V and 2 bases from J, with 8 bases between. Germline V gene data show CDR1 as MNHEY and CDR2 as SMNVEV (reference sequence). The chain's CDR3 is CASSFREGNQPQHF. The CDR3 DNA reads as TGTGCCAGCAGTTTCAGGGAGGGCAATCAGCCCCAGCATTTT.